This TCR beta chain was sequenced during a study of cytotoxic CD8 clonotypes in ibrutinib-treated CLL. Profiled with immunoSEQ multiplex PCR; TCRdb holds only in-frame clones, not every one. The sample carries 60,000 to 95,000 clones, around four fifths recorded once. This clone appeared a few times. V was trimmed by 0 bases and J by 6 bases, leaving 9 bases between them. Germline V CDR1 and CDR2: SGDLS, YYNGEE. This CDR3 is built from 14 residues. This chain connects TRBV9 to TRBJ2-2; D is perhaps TRBD2 (5 bases). The material sequenced was PBMCs, taken after 24 months of ibrutinib treatment. The source is a human donor with chronic lymphocytic leukemia. CDR3: CASSVVERAGELFF. The CDR3 region has the DNA TGTGCCAGCAGCGTAGTTGAGAGGGCCGGGGAGCTGTTTTTT.